The next 3 T cell receptor beta chains were all read from a single sample in a study of early T cells in non-severe SARS-CoV-2 infection. Using its own MiXCR run on the 5' RACE reads, TCRdb lists one record per CDR3 protein. This table holds roughly 99,000 distinct CDR3 sequences, roughly 10% found once. Sequenced material: whole blood. The receptors come from an adult who was a healthcare worker with PCR-confirmed SARS-CoV-2 infection or an uninfected control (not recorded which).

This chain links TRBV9 with TRBJ2-1, with unresolved D. CDR1 SGDLS and CDR2 YYNGEE come from the germline V gene. V lost 1 base and J lost 8, with 7 bases in between. This CDR3 has 12 amino acids. The CDR3 DNA reads as TGTGCCAGCAGCGTATCACCCCATGAGCAGTTCTTC. It codes for CASSVSPHEQFF.

This clonotype has only a few counts. The genes are TRBV28 and TRBJ2-7; 8 bases are a match to TRBD2. The CDR3 runs to 14 residues. V was clipped by 6 bases and J by 2 bases; unmatched bases: 6. Germline V gene lookup returns CDR1 MDHEN and CDR2 SYDVKM. Here the CDR3 DNA reads TGTGCCAGCAGGTTGAGCGGGAGCCCCTACGAGCAGTACTTC. Translation gives CASRLSGSPYEQYF.

This sequence joins TRBV29-1 and TRBJ1-1; TRBD1 is a possible D gene (5 bases). CDR1 and CDR2 from the germline V gene are SQVTM and ANQGSEA. The CDR3 length is 12 residues. V lost 7 bases and J 4 bases, leaving 13 bases between the germline ends. The CDR3 DNA reads as TGCAGCGCTTTTAGGGGCGGCACTGAAGCTTTCTTT. It is translated as CSAFRGGTEAFF.